This T cell receptor beta chain was recorded in a study of shared clonotypes between healthy human individuals. The study, taken as a whole, reports: The authors sampled blood alone, and tissue repertoires likely differ.

Donors, healthy HIV-negative adults, lacked recent acute infections or vaccinations. Points on this clone: No antigen is known for it.

Libraries were prepared by immunoSEQ multiplex PCR; TCRdb keeps only in-frame clonotypes and omits some of them. The data contain around 510,000 clones, 90% to 97% of them singletons. Trimming pared 3 bases from V and 0 bases from J, leaving 12 bases between. There are 14 residues in the CDR3. The germline V gene encodes CDR1 GTSNPN and CDR2 SVGIG (reference sequence). The rearrangement uses TRBV30 and TRBJ2-7, with no clear D. This sequence was found in a young woman in good health. The sequencing sample was made of naive CD4+ T cells sorted from blood. The subset is: CD45RA+ positively selected. DNA for the CDR3: TGTGCCTGGAGGCCCTCCCACTCCTCCTACGAGCAGTACTTC. Protein: CAWRPSHSSYEQYF. Using reference TRBV30 and TRBJ2-7 for the parts outside the CDR3, the full variable domain is SQTIHQWPATLVQPVGSPLSLECTVEGTSNPNLYWYRQAAGRGLQLLFYSVGIGQISSEVPQNLSASRPQDRQFILSSKKLLLSDSGFYLCAWRPSHSSYEQYFGPGTRLTVT.